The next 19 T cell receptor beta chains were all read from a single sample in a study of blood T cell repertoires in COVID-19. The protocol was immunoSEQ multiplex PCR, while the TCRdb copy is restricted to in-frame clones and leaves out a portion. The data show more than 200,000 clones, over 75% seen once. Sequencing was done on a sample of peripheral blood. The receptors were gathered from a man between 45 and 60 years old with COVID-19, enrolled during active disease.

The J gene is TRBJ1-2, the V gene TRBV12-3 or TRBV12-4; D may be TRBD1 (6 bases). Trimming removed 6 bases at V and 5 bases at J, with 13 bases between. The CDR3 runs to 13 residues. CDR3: CASRVTGIYGYTF. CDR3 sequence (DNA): TGTGCCAGCAGGGTTACAGGGATTTATGGCTACACCTTC.

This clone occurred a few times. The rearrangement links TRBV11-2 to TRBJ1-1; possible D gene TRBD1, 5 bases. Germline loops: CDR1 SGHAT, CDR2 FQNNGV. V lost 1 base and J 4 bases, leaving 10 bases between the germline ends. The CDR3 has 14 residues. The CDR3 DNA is TGTGCCAGCAGCTTAGGCCAGGGTGTCACTGAAGCTTTCTTT. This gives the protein CASSLGQGVTEAFF.

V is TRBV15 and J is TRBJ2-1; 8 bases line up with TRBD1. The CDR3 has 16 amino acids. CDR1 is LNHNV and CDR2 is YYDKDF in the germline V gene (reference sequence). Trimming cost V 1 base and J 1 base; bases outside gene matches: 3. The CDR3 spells CATSRGQGRSYNEQFF. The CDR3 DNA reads TGTGCCACCAGCAGAGGACAGGGGCGATCCTACAATGAGCAGTTCTTC. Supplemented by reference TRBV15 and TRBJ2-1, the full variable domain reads DAMVIQNPRYQVTQFGKPVTLSCSQTLNHNVMYWYQQKSSQAPKLLFHYYDKDFNNEADTPDNFQSRRPNTSFCFLDIRSPGLGDTAMYLCATSRGQGRSYNEQFFGPGTRLTVL.

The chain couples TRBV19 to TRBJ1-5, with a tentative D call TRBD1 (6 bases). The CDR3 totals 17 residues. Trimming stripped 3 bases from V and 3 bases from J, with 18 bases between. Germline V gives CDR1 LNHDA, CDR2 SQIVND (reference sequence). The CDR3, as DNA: TGTGCCAGTAGTATTACTGCGAGCAGGGGCCCCAATCAGCCCCAGCATTTT. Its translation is CASSITASRGPNQPQHF. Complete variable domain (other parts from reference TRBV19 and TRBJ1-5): DGGITQSPKYLFRKEGQNVTLSCEQNLNHDAMYWYRQDPGQGLRLIYYSQIVNDFQKGDIAEGYSVSREKKESFPLTVTSAQKNPTAFYLCASSITASRGPNQPQHFGDGTRLSIL.

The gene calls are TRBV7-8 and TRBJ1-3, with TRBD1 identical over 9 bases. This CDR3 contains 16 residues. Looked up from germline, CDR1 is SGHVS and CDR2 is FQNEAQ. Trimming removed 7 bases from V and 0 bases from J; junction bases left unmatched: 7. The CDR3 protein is CASTSGTGNSGNTIYF. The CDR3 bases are TGTGCCAGCACCTCTGGGACAGGGAACTCTGGAAACACCATATATTTT.

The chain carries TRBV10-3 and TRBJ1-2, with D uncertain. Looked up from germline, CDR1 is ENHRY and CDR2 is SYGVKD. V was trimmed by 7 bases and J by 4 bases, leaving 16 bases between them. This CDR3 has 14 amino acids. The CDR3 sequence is CAIKPDGYFYGYTF. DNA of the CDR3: TGTGCCATCAAACCCGACGGGTACTTCTATGGCTACACCTTC.

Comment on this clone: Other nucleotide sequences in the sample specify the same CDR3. The CDR3 nucleotides read TGTGCCAGCAGCTTAGCGCTGCGGGGGGGGGATGAGCAGTTCTTC. It specifies CASSLALRGGDEQFF. J is TRBJ2-1 and V is TRBV7-6, with TRBD2 matching over 9 bases. The CDR3 sequence is 15 residues long. CDR1 and CDR2 (germline): SGHVS, FNYEAQ. V gave up 0 bases and J gave up 8 bases; unmatched junction bases: 5. Looking up the rest from reference TRBV7-6 and TRBJ2-1 gives the full variable domain: GAGVSQSPRYKVTKRGQDVALRCDPISGHVSLYWYRQALGQGPEFLTYFNYEAQQDKSGLPNDRFSAERPEGSISTLTIQRTEQRDSAMYRCASSLALRGGDEQFFGPGTRLTVL.

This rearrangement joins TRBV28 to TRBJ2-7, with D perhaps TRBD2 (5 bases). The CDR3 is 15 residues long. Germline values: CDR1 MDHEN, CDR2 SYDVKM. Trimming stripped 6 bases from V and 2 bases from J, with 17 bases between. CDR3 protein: CASRNTKAVTYEQYF. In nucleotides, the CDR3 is TGTGCCAGCAGAAACACTAAAGCGGTTACCTACGAGCAGTACTTC.

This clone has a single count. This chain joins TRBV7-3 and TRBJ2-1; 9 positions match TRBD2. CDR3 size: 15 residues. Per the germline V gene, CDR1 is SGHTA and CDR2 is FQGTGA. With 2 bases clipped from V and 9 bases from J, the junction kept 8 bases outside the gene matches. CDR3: CASSLFGGRAGEQFF. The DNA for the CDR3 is TGTGCCAGCAGCTTATTTGGCGGGAGGGCCGGTGAGCAGTTCTTC.

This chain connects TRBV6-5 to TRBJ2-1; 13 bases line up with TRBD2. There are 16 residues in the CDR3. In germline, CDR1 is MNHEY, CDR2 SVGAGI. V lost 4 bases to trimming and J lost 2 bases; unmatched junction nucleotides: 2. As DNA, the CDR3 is TGTGCCAGCAGTTCCGGGACTAGCGGGGCCTACAATGAGCAGTTCTTC. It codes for CASSSGTSGAYNEQFF.

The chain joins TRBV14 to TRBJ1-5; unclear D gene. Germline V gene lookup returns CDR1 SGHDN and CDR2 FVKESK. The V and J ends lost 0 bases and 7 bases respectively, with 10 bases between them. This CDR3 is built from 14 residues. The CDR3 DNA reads TGTGCCAGCAGCCAAGACCGACCCAGGCAGCCCCAGCATTTT. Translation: CASSQDRPRQPQHF. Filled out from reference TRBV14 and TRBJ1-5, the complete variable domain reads EAGVTQFPSHSVIEKGQTVTLRCDPISGHDNLYWYRRVMGKEIKFLLHFVKESKQDESGMPNNRFLAERTGGTYSTLKVQPAELEDSGVYFCASSQDRPRQPQHFGDGTRLSIL.

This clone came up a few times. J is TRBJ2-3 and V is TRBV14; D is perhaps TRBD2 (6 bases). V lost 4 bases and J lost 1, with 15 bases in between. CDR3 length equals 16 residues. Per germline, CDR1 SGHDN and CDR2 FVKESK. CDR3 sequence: CASSPNLRGGTDTQYF. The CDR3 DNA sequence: TGTGCCAGCAGCCCCAACTTGCGGGGAGGCACAGATACGCAGTATTTT.

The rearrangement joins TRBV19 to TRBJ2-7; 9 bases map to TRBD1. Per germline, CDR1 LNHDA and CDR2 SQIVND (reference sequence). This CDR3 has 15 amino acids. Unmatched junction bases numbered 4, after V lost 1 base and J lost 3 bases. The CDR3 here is CASSIADRGSYEQYF. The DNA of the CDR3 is TGTGCCAGTAGTATAGCGGACAGGGGAAGCTACGAGCAGTACTTC.

The CDR3 coding sequence is TGTGCCAGCAGTGGGGACAGGGGTACCACTGAAGCTTTCTTT. Its protein product is CASSGDRGTTEAFF. The genes are TRBV2 and TRBJ1-1; the match to TRBD1 covers 10 bases. The CDR3 has 14 residues. Trimming at V came to 4 bases and at J to 4 bases, leaving 3 bases not matched to a gene. Germline V gene sequence: CDR1 SNHLY, CDR2 FYNNEI.

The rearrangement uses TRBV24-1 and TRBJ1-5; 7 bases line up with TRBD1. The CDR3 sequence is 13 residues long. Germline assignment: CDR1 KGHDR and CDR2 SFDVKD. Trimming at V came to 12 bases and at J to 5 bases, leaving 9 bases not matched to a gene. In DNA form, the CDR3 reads TGTGCCTCCCAGGGGGGTTTCGATCAGCCCCAGCATTTT. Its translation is CASQGGFDQPQHF.

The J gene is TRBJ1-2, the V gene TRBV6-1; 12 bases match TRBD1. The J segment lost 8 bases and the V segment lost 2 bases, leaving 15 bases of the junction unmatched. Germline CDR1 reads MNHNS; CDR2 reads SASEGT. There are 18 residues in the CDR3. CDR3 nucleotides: TGTGCCAGCAGTGAACGGGGGACAGGGGGCGCTGGACCGTTGGGCTACACCTTC. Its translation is CASSERGTGGAGPLGYTF.

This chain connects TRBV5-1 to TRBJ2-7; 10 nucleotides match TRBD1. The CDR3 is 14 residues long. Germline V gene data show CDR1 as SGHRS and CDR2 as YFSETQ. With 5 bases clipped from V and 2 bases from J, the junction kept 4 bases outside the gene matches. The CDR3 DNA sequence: TGCGCCAGCAGACCCGGGACAGGGGCCTACGAGCAGTACTTC. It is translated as CASRPGTGAYEQYF.

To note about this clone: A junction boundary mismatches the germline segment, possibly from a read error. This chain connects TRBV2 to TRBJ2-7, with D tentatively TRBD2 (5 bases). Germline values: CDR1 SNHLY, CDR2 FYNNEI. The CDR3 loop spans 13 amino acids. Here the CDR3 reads CASSNRQEDSRNF. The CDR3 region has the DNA TGTGCCAGCAGTAATCGCCAGGAGGATAGTAGAAACTTC.

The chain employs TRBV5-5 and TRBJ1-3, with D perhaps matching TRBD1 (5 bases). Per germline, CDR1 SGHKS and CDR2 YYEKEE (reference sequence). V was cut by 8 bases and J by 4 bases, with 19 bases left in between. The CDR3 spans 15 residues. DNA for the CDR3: TGTGCCAGTAGAATGGCAGGGCTGGAAGGAAACACCATATATTTT. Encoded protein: CASRMAGLEGNTIYF. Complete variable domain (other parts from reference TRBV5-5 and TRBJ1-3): DAGVTQSPTHLIKTRGQQVTLRCSPISGHKSVSWYQQVLGQGPQFIFQYYEKEERGRGNFPDRFSARQFPNYSSELNVNALLLGDSALYLCASRMAGLEGNTIYFGEGSWLTVV.